This TCR beta chain was recorded in a study of blood T cell repertoires in COVID-19. On the study more broadly: There were acute and convalescent COVID-19 samples, and they came from the United States, Italy and Spain. T cells, B-cell-depleted T cells, or PBMCs supplied cDNA or gDNA.

The CDR3 length is 15 residues. CDR1 LGHDT and CDR2 YNNKEL come from the germline V gene (reference sequence). Germline trimming cut 5 bases from V and 8 bases from J; bases unmatched to any gene: 12. Original data processing: Scientists estimated how many nucleated cells there were by amplifying reference gene primers. Measured with immunoSEQ multiplex PCR; TCRdb has only the in-frame clones, and not every one. V and J calls and clone size are copied from that table; D and trimming were computed from the DNA. The sample holds approximately 240,000 clones, roughly 80% seen once. This sequence joins TRBV3-1 (or the pseudogene TRBV3-2) and TRBJ1-2; 9 bases match TRBD1. This clonotype was obtained from a woman aged 80 or older with active or convalescent COVID-19. What was sequenced was peripheral blood. The DNA of the CDR3 is TGTGCCAGCAGCTCCAGGGACAGGGTCGTTTTGGGCTACACCTTC. As protein: CASSSRDRVVLGYTF.